The T cell receptor (beta chain) described here comes from a study of CD8 T cells in Susac syndrome. Study results and limitations: As acknowledged by the study, its TCR sequencing and HLA analysis included a relatively small number of individuals.

This CDR3 has 14 residues. The V end lost 0 bases, the J end lost 3 bases, and 10 bases lay between the germline ends. The germline gives CDR1 SGHRS, CDR2 YFSETQ. As for this clonotype: The antigen is undetermined.

The RNA, about 0.5 to 1 ug, was put through reverse transcription using random hexamers. An immunoSEQ multiplex PCR generated amplified TCR beta CDR3 products spanning 54 Vbeta and 13 Jbeta. A single record per CDR3 protein comes from TCRdb applying MiXCR to the immunoSEQ multiplex PCR reads. The sample shows some 100,000 distinct CDR3 sequences, under 95% of them seen only once. Peripheral blood CD8+ and CD4+ T cells were profiled by TCR beta sequencing. Controls were healthy donors chosen to match patients in age and sex. Sequencing was done on a sample of CD8+ T cells from PBMCs. V and J are TRBV5-1 and TRBJ2-7; D is ambiguous. This clonotype originated in a human donor in good health. The CDR3: CASSLEALDYEQYF. As DNA, the CDR3 is TGCGCCAGCAGCTTGGAGGCCCTGGACTACGAGCAGTACTTC.